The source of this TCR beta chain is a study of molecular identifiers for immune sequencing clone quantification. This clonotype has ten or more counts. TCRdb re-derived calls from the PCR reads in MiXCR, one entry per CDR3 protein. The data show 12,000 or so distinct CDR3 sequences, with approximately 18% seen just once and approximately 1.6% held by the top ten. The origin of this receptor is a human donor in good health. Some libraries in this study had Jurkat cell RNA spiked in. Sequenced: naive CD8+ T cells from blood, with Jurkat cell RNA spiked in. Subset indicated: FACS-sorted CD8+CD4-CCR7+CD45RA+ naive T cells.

CDR3 residues: CASSPVPWNTYEQYF. DNA for the CDR3: TGTGCCAGCAGCCCCGTCCCCTGGAACACCTACGAGCAGTACTTC. The chain recombines TRBV7-3 with TRBJ2-7; no reliable D call. V gave up 5 bases and J gave up 2 bases, with 16 bases separating them. This CDR3 has 15 residues. From germline, CDR1 is SGHTA and CDR2 FQGTGA.